This TCR beta chain is drawn from a study of T cells in Graves' hyperthyroidism and ophthalmopathy (dated by TCRdb to between 2018 and 2021). About the full investigation: Peripheral blood was collected at initial diagnosis, before any treatment. To identify distinguishing TCR V-J signatures, a discovery cohort of 95 to 100 patients was used, comprising some 43 with Graves' ophthalmopathy and some 60 with stable Graves' hyperthyroidism. Prospective prediction of ophthalmopathy was tested in an independent validation cohort consisting of 18 hyperthyroidism patients and around 16 patients who later progressed to ophthalmopathy. The 100 discovery patients were randomly divided into training and test sets at a 7:3 ratio. Thyroid tissue and blood T-cell repertoires from roughly 6 Graves' hyperthyroidism patients were also compared in the study. Once sampling was done, hyperthyroidism patients were given methimazole at a starting dose of 30 mg daily, whereas ophthalmopathy patients were given high-dose intravenous methylprednisolone. The paper describes TCR Vbeta CDR3 sequencing of around 140 peripheral blood samples, made up of around 41 ophthalmopathy patients, around 73 hyperthyroidism patients and around 17 progressor patients. General study outcomes and caveats: During validation, the model predicted progression to ophthalmopathy a median of about 5.9 months ahead of onset, with around 71% sensitivity and about 72% specificity. No statistical method was used to fix the sample size in advance, and group allocation was not hidden from the investigators. Most expanded thyroid clonotypes (frequency above 0.001) were also detected in blood, suggesting blood repertoires may reflect thyroid immune responses. A 13 V-J signature model separated ophthalmopathy from stable hyperthyroidism, with around 91% sensitivity and around 84% specificity in cross-validation and 80%/75% in testing.

Amplification of TCR beta CDR3 regions was carried out from RNA transcripts. The first round of RT-PCR for the TCR CDR3 was performed with the HTBI primer set and the Qiagen OneStep RT-PCR kit. The libraries were constructed in a second round of multiplex PCR and then size-selected and purified. Sequencing of the libraries was done on an Illumina HiSeq2000 using paired-end 100 bp reads. From the authors' description of their analysis: SOAPnuke was used to process the raw data, with reads discarded if the reads contained adapters or uncalled bases, had a mean Phred below 15, or lacked an exact constant-primer or identifier match. COPE v1.2.5 was used to merge the high-quality paired reads, and each unique nucleotide sequence was defined as a clonotype. Clonotypes were aligned to IMGT TRBV, TRBD and TRBJ reference segments using MiTCR v1.1. Analysis was restricted to V-J combinations with a frequency above 0.0001, which covered roughly 99% of repertoires. A TCS score was defined as the ratio of F50 (clonal expansion) to E x V (chaos), with BLOSUM62-based TCRdist applied between CDR3 peptides within each V-J. Welch's t-statistics and random forest reduced some 510 V-J features to roughly 13, which were used in a naive Bayes classifier (R e1071). The raw public reads went through TCRdb reprocessing: fastp at Q25, MiXCR clone calling, in-frame beta chains kept. Rows with one shared CDR3 protein collapse into an entry with the most common genes and DNA. The authors' filters were not applied to this entry. Across this sample there are roughly 520,000 distinct CDR3 sequences, with roughly 25% seen only once. Over 9% of the sample comes from the top ten.

This clonotype was detected ten times or more. What this receptor recognizes is not known. Per-base quality was not reported, and no clone a single base away is much larger than it. Relative to germline, V is missing 6 bases and J is missing 7 bases, with 6 bases of the junction outside any gene match. The CDR3 runs 16 residues from the cysteine to the phenylalanine. Only CDR3 DNA is held: 48 bases, read in frame from base 1. Ophthalmopathy patients had moderately to severely active disease, Clinical Activity Score of at least 3, NOSPECS grade of at least 4, and duration under 3 months. Exclusion was applied to patients with uncontrolled infections, other autoimmune diseases, pregnancy or lactation. Diagnoses relied on clinical symptoms, serum thyroxine and TRAb, thyroid ultrasound and orbital computed tomography. PBMCs were separated from approximately 9.9 ml of fresh peripheral blood using Ficoll-Paque density gradient centrifugation. Total RNA was extracted using Trizol reagent, and RNA quality was assessed on an Agilent 2100 Bioanalyzer.

This receptor chain uses TRBV12-3 or TRBV12-4 and TRBJ2-2, and 15 bases in between align with TRBD2. This TCR came from a woman aged 30 to 39 with Graves' ophthalmopathy. Sequenced input: blood. The sequenced DNA: TGTGCCAGCAGCCCAGGACTAGCGGGGGGGCTCGGGGAGCTGTTTTTT. This yields the protein CASSPGLAGGLGELFF.